This TCR beta chain was retrieved from a study of metastatic and nonmetastatic thyroid tumors. Remarks on this clone: Its target is not known.

Overall study results and limits: Malignant tumors reportedly showed significantly higher TCR beta diversity than benign nodules in both blood and tumor.

With MiXCR, TCRdb called clones anew from the PCR reads. The sample comprises roughly 40,000 clones, 12% of which are singletons, and about 9% rests with the top ten. All patients were treatment-naive before thyroid surgery. V was trimmed by 3 bases and J by 8 bases, leaving 11 bases between them. Germline CDR1 reads SGHRS; CDR2 reads YFSETQ. The CDR3 sequence is 12 residues long. What was sequenced was blood. The rearrangement links TRBV5-1 to TRBJ1-1; weak D call: TRBD1 (5 bases). The TCR was taken from a male donor with papillary thyroid cancer or a benign thyroid nodule (not recorded which). Some clones in this sample may be carry-over from other donors' samples. The CDR3 sequence is CASSSGTVEAFF. DNA of the CDR3: TGCGCCAGCAGCTCCGGGACTGTCGAAGCTTTCTTT.